The 27 T cell receptor beta chains in this list originate from one sample, sequenced in a study of shared T cell receptors in the human thymus (dated by TCRdb to about 2021). Libraries were made using the immunoSEQ multiplex PCR assay. TCRdb's version of the immuneACCESS table is confined to in-frame rearrangements and falls short of the full clone set. An unresolved V gene accounts for under half of the shortfall where checked; the remainder is of unknown origin. The sample table lists 700,000 to 750,000 clones, 75% to 90% of them with a count of one. The top ten clonotypes cover about 0.0098% of the sample. In addition, the sample was reused for a study of human thymus T cells.

Sequencing was carried out using thymocytes. These receptors originate from a girl less than two years old with a congenital heart defect. Donor details come from another sample of the same person, matched by shared clones.

The genes are TRBV7-4 and TRBJ1-2; TRBD1 aligns across 9 bases. CDR3 length equals 16 residues. Germline lookup yields CDR1 SGHVT and CDR2 SQSDAQ. J lost 7 bases, V lost 5 bases, and 14 bases had no gene match. CDR3 in amino acids: CASSAGQGSPHSGYTF. The CDR3 DNA reads as TGTGCCAGCAGCGCAGGACAGGGGTCGCCCCACTCTGGCTACACCTTC.

The rearrangement links TRBV25-1 to TRBJ2-1; 8 nucleotides line up with TRBD2. The trim removed 1 base at V and 6 bases at J, leaving 5 bases unmatched. CDR3 size: 15 residues. Germline lookup yields CDR1 MGHDK and CDR2 SYGVNS. The CDR3: CASSECSGGLNEQFF. CDR3 DNA: TGTGCCAGCAGTGAATGCAGCGGGGGCCTCAATGAGCAGTTCTTC.

Written as DNA, the CDR3 is TGTGCCAGCAGTGGCAGGGGGGCTAGTCAGCCCCAGCATTTT. Its translation is CASSGRGASQPQHF. V and J are TRBV6-1 and TRBJ1-5; 7 nucleotides match TRBD1. Losses at the gene ends were 4 bases for V and 6 bases for J; bases not matched to a gene: 6. The CDR3 covers 14 residues. Germline CDR1 and CDR2: MNHNS and SASEGT.

Written as DNA, the CDR3 is TGTGCTAGTGGTTTGGTACGGGGAACAGTAGGAAACACCATATATTTT. It translates to CASGLVRGTVGNTIYF. The chain recombines TRBV12-5 with TRBJ1-3; D is unclear. Germline CDR1 is LGHNT and CDR2 is FRNRAP. The CDR3 contains 16 residues. The germline V and J ends were trimmed by 0 bases and 4 bases, with 13 bases remaining between them.

The chain couples TRBV5-1 to TRBJ1-6; 8 bases agree with TRBD1. Germline-derived CDR1 and CDR2 are SGHRS and YFSETQ. With V trimmed by 4 bases and J by 9 bases, 12 bases remained unmatched. The CDR3 totals 16 residues. The CDR3 sequence is CASSARTTQGGSPLHF. CDR3 nucleotide sequence: TGCGCCAGCAGCGCGAGGACAACACAGGGGGGTTCACCCCTCCACTTT.

The chain links TRBV2 to TRBJ2-6; D ambiguous. Looked up from germline, CDR1 is SNHLY and CDR2 is FYNNEI. The CDR3 is 15 residues long. Trimming pared 7 bases from V and 0 bases from J, leaving 10 bases between. CDR3 residues: CASNLDPSGANVLTF. CDR3 sequence (DNA): TGTGCCAGCAACCTAGACCCCTCTGGGGCCAACGTCCTGACTTTC.

The chain recombines TRBV27 with TRBJ2-1; 11 bases agree with TRBD2. Per germline, CDR1 MNHEY and CDR2 SMNVEV (reference sequence). The CDR3 consists of 17 residues. Losses at the gene ends were 6 bases for V and 5 bases for J; bases not matched to a gene: 12. The CDR3 bases are TGTGCCAGCAGAGCGCATGATCTAGCGGGGGGAGACAATGAGCAGTTCTTC. It yields the protein CASRAHDLAGGDNEQFF.

This clone was seen once. The rearrangement links TRBV29-1 to TRBJ1-3; D uncertain. V gave up 6 bases and J gave up 0 bases, with 6 bases separating them. In germline, CDR1 is SQVTM, CDR2 ANQGSEA. The CDR3 contains 12 residues. Written as DNA, the CDR3 is TGCAGCGTCGAGGGCTCTGGAAACACCATATATTTT. The encoded protein is CSVEGSGNTIYF.

The rearrangement joins TRBV6-6 to TRBJ1-1; D uncertain. In germline, CDR1 is MNHNY, CDR2 SVGAGI (reference sequence). The CDR3 is 14 amino acids. V lost 4 bases and J lost 1, with 10 bases in between. The CDR3 sequence: CASSLVSKNTEAFF. CDR3 bases: TGTGCCAGCAGTTTAGTCTCTAAGAACACTGAAGCTTTCTTT.

The genes are TRBV5-5 and TRBJ1-2; D unclear. CDR1 and CDR2 (germline): SGHKS, YYEKEE (reference sequence). Between the trimmed V and J ends, which lost 4 bases and 8 bases, there was a span of 15 bases. There are 13 residues in the CDR3. CDR3 sequence: CASSPPGLVGYTF. The CDR3 DNA is TGTGCCAGCAGCCCCCCGGGGTTAGTGGGCTACACCTTC.

The chain links TRBV12-5 to TRBJ2-7, with 7 positions matching TRBD1. Germline assignment: CDR1 LGHNT and CDR2 FRNRAP. The CDR3 loop spans 14 amino acids. V lost 3 bases and J lost 0; bases outside the gene matches: 2. The CDR3 coding sequence is TGTGCTAGTGGTTTTCGGGACAGCTCCTACGAGCAGTACTTC. Protein sequence: CASGFRDSSYEQYF. Together with reference TRBV12-5 and TRBJ2-7, the CDR3 gives the full variable domain: DARVTQTPRHKVTEMGQEVTMRCQPILGHNTVFWYRQTMMQGLELLAYFRNRAPLDDSGMPKDRFSAEMPDATLATLKIQPSEPRDSAVYFCASGFRDSSYEQYFGPGTRLTVT.

The chain uses TRBV2 and TRBJ1-1; 7 nucleotides match TRBD1. Germline V gene lookup returns CDR1 SNHLY and CDR2 FYNNEI. The V and J ends lost 9 bases and 1 base, in that order; junction bases with no gene match: 17. This CDR3 region has 17 residues. DNA for the CDR3: TGTGCCAGATCCGGGACAGCCTCTGTTGTTGAGAACACTGAAGCTTTCTTT. The encoded protein is CARSGTASVVENTEAFF. The full variable domain, its missing parts supplied by reference TRBV2 and TRBJ1-1, is EPEVTQTPSHQVTQMGQEVILRCVPISNHLYFYWYRQILGQKVEFLVSFYNNEISEKSEIFDDQFSVERPDGSNFTLKIRSTKLEDSAMYFCARSGTASVVENTEAFFGQGTRLTVV.

The CDR3 coding sequence is TGCGCCAGCAGCCAAGATCGGGACTCCCGTCCTAGGGAGCAGTTCTTC. It yields the protein CASSQDRDSRPREQFF. The gene calls are TRBV4-1 and TRBJ2-1; D is perhaps TRBD2 (6 bases). Germline loops: CDR1 MGHRA, CDR2 YSYEKL. Deletions cut 0 bases from V and 10 bases from J, with 19 bases between. The CDR3 is 16 residues long.

A few counts support this clone. The chain links TRBV6-5 to TRBJ2-1; the match to TRBD2 covers 11 bases. CDR3 size: 13 residues. Trimming at V came to 0 bases and at J to 15 bases, leaving 4 bases not matched to a gene. The germline V gene encodes CDR1 MNHEY and CDR2 SVGAGI. The CDR3 DNA sequence: TGTGCCAGCAGTTACTCGGGACTAGCGGTGCGGTTCTTC. Amino acid sequence: CASSYSGLAVRFF.

The chain uses TRBV28 and TRBJ2-7; the match to TRBD2 covers 8 bases. The CDR3 length is 14 residues. Germline CDR1 reads MDHEN; CDR2 reads SYDVKM. With V trimmed by 6 bases and J by 2 bases, 6 bases remained unmatched. CDR3 nucleotides: TGTGCCAGCAGAAATCGGGGGGGCCCCTACGAGCAGTACTTC. This codes for CASRNRGGPYEQYF. Filled out from reference TRBV28 and TRBJ2-7, the complete variable domain reads DVKVTQSSRYLVKRTGEKVFLECVQDMDHENMFWYRQDPGLGLRLIYFSYDVKMKEKGDIPEGYSVSREKKERFSLILESASTNQTSMYLCASRNRGGPYEQYFGPGTRLTVT.

V is TRBV7-3 and J is TRBJ2-1; 8 bases line up with TRBD1. The V gene's germline CDR1 is SGHTA and CDR2 FQGTGA. V was clipped by 2 bases and J by 7 bases; unmatched bases: 19. This CDR3 has 19 residues. The CDR3 sequence: CASSLAGGAGQAVWNEQFF. The CDR3 nucleotides are TGTGCCAGCAGCTTAGCCGGGGGCGCGGGACAGGCGGTTTGGAATGAGCAGTTCTTC.

Notes on this clone: Mismatch with germline at one junction end may stem from a read error. The chain has TRBV6-1 and TRBJ1-6; D is possibly TRBD1 (6 bases). The CDR3 length is 17 residues. From germline, CDR1 is MNHNS and CDR2 SASEGT. This CDR3 is CAGSAVADSSYNSPLHF. Here the CDR3 DNA reads TGTGCCGGCAGTGCTGTTGCGGACAGCTCCTATAATTCACCCCTCCACTTT.

The rearrangement links TRBV19 to TRBJ1-5; D is ambiguous. Trimming removed 1 base at V and 4 bases at J, with 14 bases between. The CDR3 length is 16 residues. Looked up from germline, CDR1 is LNHDA and CDR2 is SQIVND (reference sequence). The CDR3, as DNA: TGTGCCAGTAGTATAGGTCCGCGAAAACCAAATCAGCCCCAGCATTTT. This codes for CASSIGPRKPNQPQHF.

The chain combines TRBV18 with TRBJ2-1; 11 bases match TRBD1. V lost 3 bases and J lost 3; bases outside the gene matches: 7. Per germline, CDR1 KGHSH and CDR2 LQKENI. The CDR3 sequence is 17 residues long. The CDR3 sequence: CASSPTRGQGDYNEQFF. The CDR3 DNA is TGTGCCAGCTCACCGACACGGGGACAGGGGGACTACAATGAGCAGTTCTTC.

Notes on this clone: Other DNA variants within this sample encode the same CDR3. This rearrangement joins TRBV6-5 to TRBJ2-7, with 7 bases fitting TRBD1. Unmatched junction bases numbered 3, after V lost 5 bases and J lost 2 bases. Germline loops: CDR1 MNHEY, CDR2 SVGAGI. This CDR3 is built from 13 residues. CDR3 amino acids: CASSARGPYEQYF. The CDR3 DNA reads as TGTGCCAGCAGTGCGAGGGGGCCCTACGAGCAGTACTTC.

The genes are TRBV10-3 and TRBJ1-2; D not resolved. The CDR3 has 13 amino acids. Germline CDR1 reads ENHRY; CDR2 reads SYGVKD. V was trimmed by 6 bases and J by 6 bases, leaving 14 bases between them. CDR3: CAIRDPRGNGYTF. CDR3 in DNA: TGTGCCATCAGGGACCCTAGAGGGAATGGCTACACCTTC.

J is TRBJ2-7 and V is TRBV28; TRBD1 is a possible D gene (5 bases). The CDR3 covers 15 residues. Germline assignment: CDR1 MDHEN and CDR2 SYDVKM. V lost 2 bases and J 5 bases, leaving 16 bases between the germline ends. The CDR3 nucleotides read TGTGCCAGCAGTTTAGGCGCTCAGGGATCAGACGAGCAGTACTTC. As protein: CASSLGAQGSDEQYF.

This clone has just one count. The chain recombines TRBV7-9 with TRBJ1-1; 10 positions match TRBD1. J lost 4 bases, V lost 5 bases, and 7 bases had no gene match. The CDR3 loop spans 15 amino acids. CDR1 is SEHNR and CDR2 is FQNEAQ in the germline V gene (reference sequence). As DNA, the CDR3 is TGTGCCAGCAGCCCCCTGGGACAGGGGTGCACTGAAGCTTTCTTT. This codes for CASSPLGQGCTEAFF.

The chain links TRBV7-2 to TRBJ2-7, with D perhaps matching TRBD2 (5 bases). Germline assignment: CDR1 SGHTA and CDR2 FQGNSA. V was clipped by 3 bases and J by 1 base, with 13 bases between them. The CDR3 length is 15 residues. The CDR3: CASSFQPGNSYEQYF. CDR3 bases: TGTGCCAGCAGCTTTCAGCCCGGGAATTCCTACGAGCAGTACTTC.

The CDR3, as DNA: TGTGCCTGGATCCGAACCCTTTGGGGACCTACCCTGGCTGGGAGGGTGGGGCAGTTCTTC. Protein: CAWIRTLWGPTLAGRVGQFF. This chain uses TRBV30 with TRBJ2-1; 7 bases align to TRBD2. Trimming at V came to 4 bases and at J to 12 bases, leaving 33 bases not matched to a gene. The germline V gene encodes CDR1 GTSNPN and CDR2 SVGIG (reference sequence). The CDR3 contains 20 residues.

This clone was seen just once. This sequence joins TRBV4-1 and TRBJ1-1; D is undetermined. The CDR3 contains 16 residues. Trimming cost V 1 base and J 6 bases, with 18 bases left between them. Germline V gene sequence: CDR1 MGHRA, CDR2 YSYEKL. For the CDR3, the DNA is TGCGCCAGCAGCCAAGGCCGGGTACCAGTCGTCCCTGAAGCTTTCTTT. Translation gives CASSQGRVPVVPEAFF.

This clone is a singleton in its sample. Within the sample, other DNA sequences also encode this same CDR3. The chain employs TRBV18 and TRBJ2-3; no clear D. Germline CDR1 reads KGHSH; CDR2 reads LQKENI. V lost 3 bases to trimming and J lost 1 base, with 8 bases between them. The CDR3 extends over 14 amino acids. CDR3 coding DNA: TGTGCCAGCTCACCCTCCGGAGGCACAGATACGCAGTATTTT. Its translation is CASSPSGGTDTQYF. The variable domain in full, with the rest retrieved from reference TRBV18 and TRBJ2-3, is NAGVMQNPRHLVRRRGQEARLRCSPMKGHSHVYWYRQLPEEGLKFMVYLQKENIIDESGMPKERFSAEFPKEGPSILRIQQVVRGDSAAYFCASSPSGGTDTQYFGPGTRLTVL.